Below are 28 T cell receptor beta chains sequenced from a single sample in a study of T-cell reconstitution after alpha-beta-depleted transplantation in children. For TCRbeta, the library was prepared with unique molecular identifiers. A single record per CDR3 protein comes from TCRdb applying MiXCR to the PCR reads. The sample includes 600,000 to 800,000 distinct CDR3 sequences, about an eighth of them seen just once. The input for sequencing was PBMCs, taken before TCRalphabeta/CD19-depleted stem cell transplant. The receptors derive from a girl aged 2 to 10 with congenital amegakaryocytic thrombocytopenia, due to receive a stem cell transplant.

This sequence joins TRBV29-1 and TRBJ1-1, with D tentatively TRBD1 (5 bases). The CDR3 sequence is 16 residues long. Germline CDR1 reads SQVTM; CDR2 reads ANQGSEA. The V end lost 5 bases, the J end lost 2 bases, and 21 bases lay between the germline ends. The CDR3 region is CSVLGGGSRINTEAFF. CDR3 nucleotides: TGCAGCGTTCTTGGCGGGGGGTCGAGGATAAACACTGAAGCTTTCTTT.

The V gene is TRBV7-9, the J gene TRBJ1-1; D is ambiguous. Trimming took 2 bases from V and 4 from J, leaving 14 bases between them. Germline lookup yields CDR1 SEHNR and CDR2 FQNEAQ (reference sequence). The CDR3 consists of 15 residues. CDR3 protein: CASSLQSGRFTEAFF. CDR3 in DNA: TGTGCCAGCAGCTTACAGTCAGGCAGATTCACTGAAGCTTTCTTT.

V and J are TRBV27 and TRBJ2-6; D assignment may be TRBD1 or TRBD2 (6 bases each). The CDR3 consists of 18 residues. With 5 bases removed from V and 0 bases from J, the gap between germline ends came to 17 bases. The germline V gene encodes CDR1 MNHEY and CDR2 SMNVEV (reference sequence). CDR3 coding DNA: TGTGCCAGCAGTCTTTGGGGGGCAGGAGACTCTGGGGCCAACGTCCTGACTTTC. Translating it yields CASSLWGAGDSGANVLTF.

A few counts support this clonotype. V is TRBV7-9 and J is TRBJ2-7, with D possibly TRBD2 on 6 matching bases. The CDR3 length is 14 residues. V shed 0 bases and J shed 5 bases, with 11 bases lying between them. Germline CDR1 reads SEHNR; CDR2 reads FQNEAQ (reference sequence). CDR3 loop: CASSLALSGHEQYF. The CDR3 coding sequence is TGTGCCAGCAGCTTAGCGCTCAGCGGGCACGAGCAGTACTTC.

Ten or more counts support this clonotype. The chain carries TRBV12-3 or TRBV12-4 and TRBJ2-7; possible D gene TRBD2, 5 bases. This CDR3 is built from 15 residues. V was trimmed by 5 bases and J by 3 bases, leaving 17 bases between them. CDR3: CASSPEAEPIYEQYF. For the CDR3, the DNA is TGTGCCAGCAGTCCCGAAGCGGAACCTATCTACGAGCAGTACTTC.

The rearrangement links TRBV7-6 to TRBJ2-7; tentative D call: TRBD2 (6 bases). The CDR3 extends over 15 amino acids. From germline, CDR1 is SGHVS and CDR2 FNYEAQ. Trimming pared 1 base from V and 2 bases from J, leaving 12 bases between. The CDR3: CASSLGASDTYEQYF. DNA for the CDR3: TGTGCCAGCAGCTTAGGGGCTAGCGACACCTACGAGCAGTACTTC.

This clonotype was seen a few times. V is TRBV3-1 and J is TRBJ2-1; D remains unclear. The germline CDR1 and CDR2 sequences are LGHDT and YNNKEL (reference sequence). Trimming removed 4 bases from V and 12 bases from J, with 7 bases in between. The CDR3 loop spans 10 amino acids. CDR3 bases: TGTGCCAGCAGCCTGGTGGGGCAGTTCTTC. It specifies CASSLVGQFF.

This clonotype came up a few times. As DNA, the CDR3 is TGTGCCAGCAGTCCCCTGACAGGGTGGGAGGAAGGCTACACCTTC. It specifies CASSPLTGWEEGYTF. V is TRBV27 and J is TRBJ1-2, with TRBD1 matching 7 bases. The V segment lost 5 bases and the J segment 8 bases; nucleotides outside the gene matches: 14. The CDR3 spans 15 residues. CDR1 MNHEY and CDR2 SMNVEV come from the germline V gene (reference sequence).

Ten or more counts support this clonotype. This rearrangement joins TRBV4-2 to TRBJ2-1; TRBD2 is a possible D gene (6 bases). From germline, CDR1 is LGHNA and CDR2 YNFKEQ. The CDR3 contains 18 residues. Deletions cut 4 bases from V and 6 bases from J, with 25 bases between. CDR3 amino acids: CASSLHGLPLTFPNEQFF. CDR3 coding DNA: TGTGCCAGCAGCCTACACGGACTACCCCTCACGTTTCCCAATGAGCAGTTCTTC.

This clonotype came up once. The CDR3 sequence is CASPSQGGEVAFF. Written as DNA, the CDR3 is TGTGCCAGCCCCAGCCAGGGCGGCGAAGTGGCTTTCTTT. The chain links TRBV7-9 to TRBJ1-1, with D perhaps TRBD1 (5 bases). Trimming removed 8 bases from V and 11 bases from J, with 21 bases in between. Germline V gene data show CDR1 as SEHNR and CDR2 as FQNEAQ (reference sequence). The CDR3 runs 13 residues.

This clonotype has a count of ten or more. V gene TRBV27 combines with J gene TRBJ2-1; TRBD2 aligns across 9 bases. The CDR3 covers 17 residues. V lost 5 bases and J lost 2; bases outside the gene matches: 10. The germline V gene has CDR1 MNHEY and CDR2 SMNVEV (reference sequence). This chain's CDR3 is CASSDQKLAGPYNEQFF. In DNA form, the CDR3 reads TGTGCCAGCAGTGACCAAAAACTAGCGGGCCCCTACAATGAGCAGTTCTTC.

This clonotype has a count of ten or more. The chain couples TRBV5-6 to TRBJ2-6; TRBD2 matches at 8 bases. CDR1 SGHDT and CDR2 YYEEEE come from the germline V gene. J was trimmed by 2 bases and V by 2 bases; bases with no gene match: 12. The CDR3 covers 19 residues. In DNA, the CDR3 is TGTGCCAGCAGCTTAACCTCCCCTTATAGCGGGGCTGGGGCCAACGTCCTGACTTTC. Translating it yields CASSLTSPYSGAGANVLTF.

The chain carries TRBV14 and TRBJ2-1, with 15 nucleotides matching TRBD2. This CDR3 has 18 residues. Germline V CDR1 and CDR2: SGHDN, FVKESK. V was pared by 0 bases and J by 11 bases, with 11 bases of the junction left unmatched. The CDR3: CASSQDPLGLAGGWQQFF. CDR3 bases: TGTGCCAGCAGCCAAGATCCCCTTGGACTAGCGGGAGGGTGGCAGCAGTTCTTC.

The DNA for the CDR3 is TGTGCCAGCAGCTTGTTCTCCTTCTTAACCTACGAGCAGTACTTC. Amino acids: CASSLFSFLTYEQYF. The rearrangement links TRBV7-2 to TRBJ2-7; D unclear. Deletions cut 3 bases from V and 2 bases from J, with 14 bases between. The germline V gene encodes CDR1 SGHTA and CDR2 FQGNSA. This CDR3 region has 15 residues.

The chain couples TRBV19 to TRBJ2-2, with 8 bases aligning to TRBD1. The CDR3 loop spans 18 amino acids. Germline V gene sequence: CDR1 LNHDA, CDR2 SQIVND (reference sequence). Unmatched junction bases numbered 15, after V lost 5 bases and J lost 4 bases. This CDR3 is CASSQRRKDREVTGELFF. The CDR3 DNA is TGTGCCAGTAGTCAAAGGAGAAAGGACAGGGAGGTCACCGGGGAGCTGTTTTTT.

The CDR3 here is CASRITGRETQYF. In DNA form, the CDR3 reads TGTGCCAGCAGAATTACGGGGCGAGAGACCCAGTACTTC. The V gene is TRBV28, the J gene TRBJ2-5; D possibly uses TRBD1 or TRBD2 (5 bases each). V was pared by 6 bases and J by 4 bases, with 12 bases between. The CDR3 sequence is 13 residues long. Germline V lookup: CDR1 MDHEN, CDR2 SYDVKM.

This clonotype was seen at least ten times. The J gene is TRBJ2-7, the V gene TRBV6-5; unclear D gene. The length of the CDR3 is 15 residues. V gave up 4 bases and J gave up 3 bases, with 16 bases separating them. Germline V CDR1 and CDR2: MNHEY, SVGAGI. The CDR3 loop reads CASSSPTRRFYEQYF. CDR3 coding DNA: TGTGCCAGCAGTTCCCCGACACGGCGGTTCTACGAGCAGTACTTC.

DNA of the CDR3: TGCGCCAGCAGCCGGACTAGAAATAGCTACGAGCAGTACTTC. This translates into CASSRTRNSYEQYF. The chain employs TRBV5-1 and TRBJ2-7, with 7 bases aligning to TRBD2. CDR1 is SGHRS, CDR2 YFSETQ, per germline. The CDR3 extends over 14 amino acids. J lost 3 bases, V lost 4 bases, and 7 bases had no gene match. Drawing the rest from reference TRBV5-1 and TRBJ2-7, the complete variable domain is KAGVTQTPRYLIKTRGQQVTLSCSPISGHRSVSWYQQTPGQGLQFLFEYFSETQRNKGNFPGRFSGRQFSNSRSEMNVSTLELGDSALYLCASSRTRNSYEQYFGPGTRLTVT.

This clonotype was seen only a few times. This CDR3 is CASSLGGTGTVEAFF. The CDR3 nucleotides are TGCGCCAGCAGCTTGGGGGGGACAGGGACGGTTGAAGCTTTCTTT. This rearrangement joins TRBV5-1 to TRBJ1-1, with 9 bases identical to TRBD1. V lost 0 bases, J lost 7 bases, and 7 bases stayed unmatched. The length of the CDR3 is 15 residues. Germline loops: CDR1 SGHRS, CDR2 YFSETQ.

This clonotype was seen at least ten times. For the CDR3, the DNA is TGTGCCAGCAGTTGGAGGCAGACTTCCTACGAGCAGTACTTC. The encoded protein is CASSWRQTSYEQYF. The chain carries TRBV6-2 or TRBV6-3 and TRBJ2-7, with a weak D call TRBD2 (5 bases). Germline V lookup: CDR1 MNHEY, CDR2 SVGEGT. The CDR3 is made up of 14 amino acids. V was cut by 4 bases and J by 1 base, with 11 bases left in between.

This clonotype occurred a few times. CDR3 in amino acids: CASSQERWVSGYQETQYF. CDR3 nucleotides: TGTGCCAGCAGCCAAGAGAGGTGGGTTAGCGGATACCAAGAGACCCAGTACTTC. This chain uses TRBV3-1 with TRBJ2-5; tentative D call: TRBD2 (6 bases). This CDR3 is 18 amino acids long. Germline values: CDR1 LGHDT, CDR2 YNNKEL (reference sequence). The germline V and J ends were trimmed by 0 bases and 0 bases, with 17 bases remaining between them.

This clonotype came up a few times. This chain joins TRBV2 and TRBJ1-5; possible D gene TRBD1, 5 bases. Per the germline V gene, CDR1 is SNHLY and CDR2 is FYNNEI. The CDR3 spans 15 residues. Between the trimmed V and J ends, which lost 3 bases and 9 bases, there was a span of 18 bases. CDR3 sequence reads: CASSDQVWGSGPQHF. Written as DNA, the CDR3 is TGTGCCAGCAGTGATCAAGTGTGGGGGTCCGGGCCCCAGCATTTT.

The rearrangement joins TRBV30 to TRBJ2-4; D uncertain. The CDR3 runs 11 residues. Germline assignment: CDR1 GTSNPN and CDR2 SVGIG (reference sequence). Trimming left V 7 bases short and J 6 bases short, with 10 bases between. CDR3 in amino acids: CASTVLNIQYF. DNA for the CDR3: TGTGCCTCCACAGTGCTAAACATTCAGTACTTC.

The sample holds a few counts of this clonotype. The chain recombines TRBV19 with TRBJ1-5; D uncertain. Germline V lookup: CDR1 LNHDA, CDR2 SQIVND (reference sequence). The V end was cut by 8 bases, the J end by 5 bases, with 19 bases between. The CDR3 has 15 residues. DNA for the CDR3: TGTGCCAGTCAGGAGGGAGGGCTTGCGTATCAGCCCCAGCATTTT. Its protein product is CASQEGGLAYQPQHF.

The chain has TRBV6-1 and TRBJ2-3, with D tentatively TRBD1 (6 bases). The germline V gene has CDR1 MNHNS and CDR2 SASEGT. The CDR3 is 13 residues long. The ends were cut back, 8 bases at V and 3 bases at J, with 12 bases in the middle. CDR3 residues: CASGAQGTDTQYF. The CDR3 DNA follows: TGTGCCAGCGGCGCCCAGGGGACAGATACGCAGTATTTT.

This clonotype was detected a few times. This rearrangement joins TRBV5-1 to TRBJ2-1; unclear D gene. Between the trimmed V and J ends, which lost 3 bases and 1 base, there was a span of 14 bases. The CDR3 length is 16 residues. Germline assignment: CDR1 SGHRS and CDR2 YFSETQ. The CDR3 is CASSYGGSESYNEQFF. For the CDR3, the DNA is TGCGCCAGCAGCTATGGTGGAAGTGAATCCTACAATGAGCAGTTCTTC. Full variable domain (remainder filled in from reference TRBV5-1 and TRBJ2-1): KAGVTQTPRYLIKTRGQQVTLSCSPISGHRSVSWYQQTPGQGLQFLFEYFSETQRNKGNFPGRFSGRQFSNSRSEMNVSTLELGDSALYLCASSYGGSESYNEQFFGPGTRLTVL.

The chain links TRBV28 to TRBJ2-1; D is perhaps TRBD1 (5 bases). The germline V and J ends were trimmed by 4 bases and 5 bases, with 18 bases remaining between them. The length of the CDR3 is 16 residues. Germline V gene sequence: CDR1 MDHEN, CDR2 SYDVKM. CDR3 sequence: CASSSYTPGHHNEQFF. DNA for the CDR3: TGTGCCAGCAGTTCATACACTCCAGGGCATCACAATGAGCAGTTCTTC.

Comments on this clonotype: Possible read error: a much larger clone is one base away. Here the CDR3 omits its conserved ending phenylalanine or tryptophan, so a read error is the likely source. The V gene is TRBV12-3 or TRBV12-4, the J gene TRBJ2-5, with D tentatively TRBD1 or TRBD2 (6 bases each). The V gene lost 4 bases and the J gene lost 5 bases, with 14 bases spanning the gap. The CDR3 contains 14 residues. The CDR3 is CASSSTGGSETQYL. CDR3 DNA sequence: TGTGCCAGCAGTTCGACCGGGGGCTCTGAGACCCAGTACCTC.